These 24 T cell receptor beta chains were all obtained from the same sample, sequenced in a study of early T cells in non-severe SARS-CoV-2 infection. TCRdb independently ran MiXCR on the 5' RACE reads; one entry per CDR3 protein. The data contain about 45,000 distinct CDR3 sequences, 11% of them singletons. The sample was whole blood. The receptors were sampled from an adult who was a healthcare worker with PCR-confirmed SARS-CoV-2 infection or an uninfected control (not recorded which).

This chain connects TRBV11-2 to TRBJ1-5; a weak D match, TRBD1 (5 bases). Germline CDR1 is SGHAT and CDR2 is FQNNGV. This CDR3 spans 14 amino acids. Trimming took 0 bases from V and 6 from J, leaving 9 bases between them. CDR3 coding DNA: TGTGCCAGCAGCTTAGATTTGGGGGGTCAGCCCCAGCATTTT. Its protein is CASSLDLGGQPQHF.

This clonotype was counted between two and nine times. The rearrangement links TRBV14 to TRBJ2-2; either TRBD1 or TRBD2 may fit D (5 bases each). CDR3 length equals 16 residues. From germline, CDR1 is SGHDN and CDR2 FVKESK. V lost 4 bases and J lost 0, with 12 bases in between. The CDR3 sequence: CASSRWGIANTGELFF. The CDR3 coding sequence is TGTGCCAGCAGCCGGTGGGGGATAGCGAACACCGGGGAGCTGTTTTTT.

By proportion, this clonotype is medium-sized (0.01 to 0.1%). The CDR3 DNA sequence: TGTGCCAGCAGTTTAGAGGGGAACTATGGCTACACCTTC. Amino acids: CASSLEGNYGYTF. V usage is TRBV27 and J usage is TRBJ1-2, with D perhaps TRBD1 (5 bases). CDR1 and CDR2 (germline): MNHEY, SMNVEV (reference sequence). The germline V and J ends were trimmed by 2 bases and 2 bases, with 6 bases remaining between them. This CDR3 comprises 13 residues.

This clonotype was seen a few times. The rearrangement uses TRBV25-1 and TRBJ2-1; 9 bases map to TRBD1. The CDR3 covers 15 residues. CDR1 and CDR2 from the germline V gene are MGHDK and SYGVNS. Trimming at V came to 7 bases and at J to 5 bases, leaving 9 bases not matched to a gene. The CDR3 loop reads CASKTDRGRNNEQFF. The CDR3 region has the DNA TGTGCCAGCAAAACGGACAGGGGAAGAAACAATGAGCAGTTCTTC.

This rearrangement joins TRBV15 to TRBJ2-3; D is unclear. This CDR3 is built from 12 residues. Trimming took 7 bases from V and 4 from J, leaving 9 bases between them. Per germline, CDR1 LNHNV and CDR2 YYDKDF (reference sequence). The CDR3 reads CATIMQADTQYF. CDR3 DNA: TGTGCCACCATCATGCAGGCAGATACGCAGTATTTT.

The chain is built from TRBV6-5 and TRBJ2-5; the D is unclear. In germline, CDR1 is MNHEY, CDR2 SVGAGI. V shed 6 bases and J shed 5 bases, with 16 bases lying between them. The CDR3 runs to 14 residues. CDR3 amino acids: CASSPSFVRETQYF. The CDR3 bases are TGTGCCAGCAGCCCAAGTTTTGTGCGGGAGACCCAGTACTTC.

This clonotype came up many times. The chain combines TRBV7-8 with TRBJ2-5, with TRBD2 identical over 12 bases. V lost 5 bases and J lost 4; bases outside the gene matches: 2. Germline values: CDR1 SGHVS, CDR2 FQNEAQ. This CDR3 has 14 amino acids. CDR3 bases: TGTGCCAGCAGCCGACTAGCGGGAGTAGAGACCCAGTACTTC. This codes for CASSRLAGVETQYF.

CDR3 sequence (DNA): TGTGCCAGCAGCTTTTGGGGACGGATTGAAGCTTTCTTT. Translating it yields CASSFWGRIEAFF. The chain recombines TRBV5-6 with TRBJ1-1; tentatively, D is TRBD1 (5 bases). The CDR3 is 13 amino acids. Per the germline V gene, CDR1 is SGHDT and CDR2 is YYEEEE. V was clipped by 2 bases and J by 7 bases, with 12 bases between them.

This clonotype occurred a few times. This rearrangement joins TRBV28 to TRBJ1-5, with 7 bases aligning to TRBD1. J gave up 7 bases and V 5 bases, and 11 bases lay outside the gene matches. The length of the CDR3 is 15 residues. Per germline, CDR1 MDHEN and CDR2 SYDVKM. CDR3 sequence: CASSTRQGLAQPQHF. CDR3 DNA: TGTGCCAGCAGTACGAGACAGGGCCTGGCACAGCCCCAGCATTTT.

This clonotype was seen at least ten times. The rearrangement links TRBV6-6 to TRBJ2-7, with 7 bases identical to TRBD2. V was clipped by 5 bases and J by 5 bases; unmatched bases: 9. Germline values: CDR1 MNHNY, CDR2 SVGAGI (reference sequence). This CDR3 region has 14 residues. The CDR3 DNA reads TGTGCCAGCAGTCCCTTGGGAGGGTCCAACGAGCAGTACTTC. Translation: CASSPLGGSNEQYF.

This clonotype was picked up a small number of times. The genes are TRBV7-2 and TRBJ2-3; TRBD1 or TRBD2 may be the D gene (6 bases each). Germline CDR1 reads SGHTA; CDR2 reads FQGNSA. The CDR3 has 16 amino acids. With 5 bases removed from V and 2 bases from J, the gap between germline ends came to 17 bases. As DNA, the CDR3 is TGTGCCAGCAGCCCCCCCGGAGGGGGACACACAGATACGCAGTATTTT. This encodes CASSPPGGGHTDTQYF.

Many counts were recorded for this clonotype. The chain recombines TRBV10-3 with TRBJ2-1; 8 nucleotides agree with TRBD1. Trimming took 4 bases from V and 4 from J; bases not matched to a gene: 6. This CDR3 has 15 residues. In germline, CDR1 is ENHRY, CDR2 SYGVKD. This chain's CDR3 is CAISGPGGAYNEQFF. The DNA for the CDR3 is TGTGCCATCAGTGGGCCAGGGGGCGCTTACAATGAGCAGTTCTTC.

This rearrangement joins TRBV28 to TRBJ2-5; D gene uncertain. This CDR3 spans 12 amino acids. The V end lost 9 bases, the J end lost 6 bases, and 14 bases lay between the germline ends. Germline V gene lookup returns CDR1 MDHEN and CDR2 SYDVKM. CDR3 bases: TGTGCCAGTTGGCTCCCGGGCCAGACCCAGTACTTC. It yields the protein CASWLPGQTQYF.

This clonotype was counted between two and nine times. The rearrangement links TRBV12-3 or TRBV12-4 to TRBJ2-7; D is perhaps TRBD2 (6 bases). Trimming left V 4 bases short and J 3 bases short, with 10 bases between. The CDR3 has 13 amino acids. CDR3 sequence reads: CASSSLGGYEQYF. The CDR3 nucleotides are TGTGCCAGCAGTTCCCTGGGGGGCTACGAGCAGTACTTC.

The V and J genes are TRBV20-1 and TRBJ1-3; D unclear. Germline CDR1 reads DFQATT; CDR2 reads SNEGSKA (reference sequence). The V and J ends lost 1 base and 0 bases respectively, with 16 bases between them. The CDR3 spans 17 residues. CDR3 DNA: TGCAGTGCTAGAGTAAGAGGCAGGACGAGCTCTGGAAACACCATATATTTT. Protein sequence: CSARVRGRTSSGNTIYF.

This clonotype was recorded only once. This chain joins TRBV3-1 and TRBJ1-1; weak D call: TRBD1 (5 bases). Germline V CDR1 and CDR2: LGHDT, YNNKEL (reference sequence). This CDR3 has 13 amino acids. The V and J ends lost 0 bases and 5 bases respectively, with 7 bases between them. The CDR3 DNA follows: TGTGCCAGCAGCCAAGAGGGGGGAACTGAAGCTTTCTTT. Translating it yields CASSQEGGTEAFF.

The chain uses TRBV11-2 and TRBJ2-1; TRBD1 matches at 7 bases. CDR1 is SGHAT, CDR2 FQNNGV, per germline. This CDR3 spans 12 amino acids. The ends lost 8 bases at V and 6 bases at J; junction bases unmatched: 4. The chain's CDR3 is CASVQGSNEQFF. For the CDR3, the DNA is TGTGCCAGCGTACAGGGGAGCAATGAGCAGTTCTTC.

There are a few counts of this clonotype. The junction and the germline gene differ at one end; a read error may be behind it. The rearrangement links TRBV20-1 to TRBJ2-7, with D maybe TRBD1 (6 bases). This CDR3 has 13 residues. CDR1 and CDR2 from the germline V gene are DFQATT and SNEGSKA (reference sequence). CDR3 nucleotide sequence: TGCAGTGCTAGAGTTTGGGACACTCAAGACCCTTTATTC. Translating gives CSARVWDTQDPLF.

Ten or more counts support this clonotype. The chain couples TRBV5-6 to TRBJ2-1; 9 nucleotides agree with TRBD2. CDR1 and CDR2 (germline): SGHDT, YYEEEE. The CDR3 sequence is 17 residues long. V dropped 3 bases and J dropped 2; count of bases not matched to a gene: 9. Here the CDR3 DNA reads TGTGCCAGCAGCTCCCTATATAGCGGGAGAGCCTACAATGAGCAGTTCTTC. Its translation is CASSSLYSGRAYNEQFF.

This clonotype has a count of ten or more. V and J are TRBV4-2 and TRBJ1-1, with D unclear. Germline lookup yields CDR1 LGHNA and CDR2 YNFKEQ. There are 16 residues in the CDR3. Trimming took off 1 base at V and 4 bases at J, with 16 bases between the two ends. The CDR3 bases are TGTGCCAGCAGCCAAGCCCAAACTGTGTATACCACTGAAGCTTTCTTT. Translated, it gives CASSQAQTVYTTEAFF.

The chain recombines TRBV6-2 or TRBV6-3 with TRBJ2-3; D may be TRBD2 (5 bases). Trimming took off 5 bases at V and 5 bases at J, with 20 bases between the two ends. From germline, CDR1 is MNHEY and CDR2 SVGEGT. The CDR3 is made up of 16 amino acids. CDR3 coding DNA: TGTGCCAGCAGTGGAGGACTCCCGCCTAGGGAAGATACGCAGTATTTT. Its protein product is CASSGGLPPREDTQYF.

This clonotype was observed at least ten times. The J gene is TRBJ2-1, the V gene TRBV12-5; perhaps TRBD1 as D (5 bases). The germline V gene has CDR1 LGHNT and CDR2 FRNRAP. The CDR3 spans 16 residues. Trimming left V 0 bases short and J 6 bases short, with 15 bases between. The CDR3 protein is CASGLVSSGLPNEQFF. In DNA, the CDR3 is TGTGCTAGTGGTTTGGTCAGTTCAGGGTTACCCAATGAGCAGTTCTTC. Full variable domain (remainder filled in from reference TRBV12-5 and TRBJ2-1): DARVTQTPRHKVTEMGQEVTMRCQPILGHNTVFWYRQTMMQGLELLAYFRNRAPLDDSGMPKDRFSAEMPDATLATLKIQPSEPRDSAVYFCASGLVSSGLPNEQFFGPGTRLTVL.

This clonotype has ten or more counts. This chain connects TRBV7-8 to TRBJ2-7; TRBD1 aligns across 7 bases. The ends lost 6 bases at V and 1 base at J; junction bases unmatched: 6. Per the germline V gene, CDR1 is SGHVS and CDR2 is FQNEAQ. The CDR3 covers 14 residues. CDR3 bases: TGTGCCAGCAGGACACGGGACAGATCCTACGAGCAGTACTTC. Translation: CASRTRDRSYEQYF.

This clonotype was counted only a few times. The genes are TRBV25-1 and TRBJ2-1, with 9 bases lining up with TRBD1. There are 13 residues in the CDR3. Germline CDR1 is MGHDK and CDR2 is SYGVNS. After removal of 4 bases from V and 9 bases from J, the junction contained 4 bases not matched to a gene. CDR3 sequence: CASSGLQGAEQFF. The CDR3 coding sequence is TGTGCCAGCAGTGGGTTACAGGGGGCTGAGCAGTTCTTC.